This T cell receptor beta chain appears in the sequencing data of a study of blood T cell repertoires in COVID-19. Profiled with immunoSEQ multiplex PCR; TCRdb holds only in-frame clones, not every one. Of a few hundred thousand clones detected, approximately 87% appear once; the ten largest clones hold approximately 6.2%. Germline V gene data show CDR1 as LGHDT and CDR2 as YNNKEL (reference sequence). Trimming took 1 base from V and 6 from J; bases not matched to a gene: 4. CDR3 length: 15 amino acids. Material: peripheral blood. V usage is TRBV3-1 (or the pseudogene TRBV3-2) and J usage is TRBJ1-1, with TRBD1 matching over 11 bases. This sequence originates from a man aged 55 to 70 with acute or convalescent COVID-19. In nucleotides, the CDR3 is TGTGCCAGCAGCCAAGGGACAGGGGGCGTCGCTGAAGCTTTCTTT. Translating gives CASSQGTGGVAEAFF.